This T cell receptor beta chain originates from a study of response to subunit inactivated influenza vaccine. TCRdb fed the RT-PCR reads into MiXCR, producing one record per CDR3 protein. The sample lists under 950,000 distinct CDR3 sequences, 21% occurring once. There are 14 residues in the CDR3. V dropped 6 bases and J dropped 2 bases, with 12 bases sitting between them. Looked up from germline, CDR1 is MNHEY and CDR2 is SMNVEV (reference sequence). This clonotype came up a few times. The sequence came from a man between 50 and 59 years old who received an inactivated influenza vaccine. The sequences come from PBMCs from blood, collected roughly 5 days after vaccination. The chain couples TRBV27 to TRBJ2-3; D gene unclear. The CDR3 is CASSLDGNTDTQYF. CDR3 coding DNA: TGTGCCAGCAGCCTGGACGGAAACACAGATACGCAGTATTTT.